Sequencing of this TCR beta chain was carried out in a study of cytotoxic CD8 clonotypes in ibrutinib-treated CLL. The CDR3 extends over 12 amino acids. The ends were cut back, 7 bases at V and 5 bases at J, with 11 bases in the middle. Germline CDR1 SNHLY, CDR2 FYNNEI. Assay used: immunoSEQ multiplex PCR; TCRdb lists only in-frame clones, some missing. Among 150,000 to 250,000 clones listed, over 60% were seen once. The source is a human donor with chronic lymphocytic leukemia. The chain combines TRBV2 with TRBJ1-1; D ambiguous. The material was PBMCs, obtained after 24 months of ibrutinib treatment. The CDR3 coding sequence is TGTGCCAGCATGGTCGGAACAACTGAAGCTTTCTTT. Translation gives CASMVGTTEAFF.